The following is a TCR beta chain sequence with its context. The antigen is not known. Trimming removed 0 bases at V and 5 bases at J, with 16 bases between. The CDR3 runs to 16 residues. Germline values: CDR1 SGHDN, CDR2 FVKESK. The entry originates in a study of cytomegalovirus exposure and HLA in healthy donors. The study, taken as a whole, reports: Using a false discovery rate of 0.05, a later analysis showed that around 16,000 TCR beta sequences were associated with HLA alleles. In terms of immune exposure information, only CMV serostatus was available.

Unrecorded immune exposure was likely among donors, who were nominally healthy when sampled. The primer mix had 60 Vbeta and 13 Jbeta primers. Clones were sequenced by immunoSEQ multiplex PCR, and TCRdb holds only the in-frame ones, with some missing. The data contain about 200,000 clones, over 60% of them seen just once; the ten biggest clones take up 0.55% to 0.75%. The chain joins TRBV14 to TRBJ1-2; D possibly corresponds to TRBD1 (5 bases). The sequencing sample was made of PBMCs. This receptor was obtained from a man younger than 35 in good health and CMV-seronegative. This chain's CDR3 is CASSQDRDWFQYGYTF. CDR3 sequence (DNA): TGTGCCAGCAGCCAAGATCGGGACTGGTTTCAATATGGCTACACCTTC. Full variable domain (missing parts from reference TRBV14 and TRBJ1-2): EAGVTQFPSHSVIEKGQTVTLRCDPISGHDNLYWYRRVMGKEIKFLLHFVKESKQDESGMPNNRFLAERTGGTYSTLKVQPAELEDSGVYFCASSQDRDWFQYGYTFGSGTRLTVV.